A few counts support the clone carrying this T cell receptor (beta chain). Its target is unknown. This sample is drawn from a study of T cell responses to AZD1222 COVID-19 vaccine. Overall study results and limits: Clonal diversity was possibly underestimated; the donors were predominantly white British and more often female. Reportedly, nearly half the spike-specific TCRs target unmutated variant regions. With two AZD1222 doses given, Spike-specific TCR breadth and depth both rose.

The CDR3 covers 13 residues. Per the germline V gene, CDR1 is MNHEY and CDR2 is SMNVEV (reference sequence). Losses at the gene ends were 6 bases for V and 8 bases for J; bases not matched to a gene: 3. The method was immunoSEQ multiplex PCR; TCRdb's version includes in-frame clones alone and lacks a portion of them. The table shows fewer than 150,000 clones, with over 65% occurring only once. Source: peripheral blood, taken on day 0 of AZD1222 vaccination. The chain is built from TRBV27 and TRBJ2-1; TRBD1 aligns across 11 bases. The sequence came from an adult in good health. CDR3 in amino acids: CASRDRGPYEQFF. For the CDR3, the DNA is TGTGCCAGCAGGGACAGGGGGCCCTATGAGCAGTTCTTC.